The rows below give T cell receptor beta chains drawn from one sample of a study of OX40 agonist ivuxolimab in advanced cancers. The method was immunoSEQ multiplex PCR; TCRdb's version includes in-frame clones alone and lacks a portion of them. Seen here are about 77,000 clones, roughly 92% observed once, and the top ten hold about 5%. The specimen was CD4+ or CD8+ T cells sorted from blood, collected in a trial of the OX40 agonist ivuxolimab. These receptors were taken from an adult with an advanced solid tumor such as melanoma, head and neck, liver or kidney cancer. Both conserved end residues are part of each CDR3. A D gene is named only where the DNA matches it firmly. Clone size appears in some rows only: once, few, many, or a class for an expanded clone.

TRBJ2-3 TRBV6-1 . TRBD2 CASSDYLGGDTQYF TGTGCCAGCAGTGATTATTTGGGGGGGGATACGCAGTATTTT
TRBJ2-6 TRBV27 . . CASRGGANVLTF TGTGCCAGCAGGGGGGGGGCCAACGTCCTGACTTTC
TRBJ2-2 TRBV5-1 once . CASSLVPSTRANTGELFF TGCGCCAGCAGCTTGGTCCCCTCTACTAGGGCCAACACCGGGGAGCTGTTTTTT
TRBJ2-3 TRBV4-3 . TRBD2 CASSQRVAGDTQYF TGCGCCAGCAGCCAGAGGGTAGCGGGAGATACGCAGTATTTT
TRBJ2-2 TRBV5-1 . . CASSSDLTGELFF TGCGCCAGCAGCTCGGACCTAACCGGGGAGCTGTTTTTT
TRBJ2-1 TRBV27 . . CASSLSGWVYNEQFF TGTGCCAGCAGTTTATCGGGCTGGGTCTACAATGAGCAGTTCTTC
TRBJ2-7 TRBV28 . . CASRDRYEQYF TGTGCCAGCAGAGATCGGTACGAGCAGTACTTC
TRBJ2-2 TRBV5-6 . . CASSLVFTGSGTGELFF TGTGCCAGCAGCTTGGTCTTTACCGGGAGCGGGACCGGGGAGCTGTTTTTT
TRBJ1-2 TRBV9 few . CASSSSDGVGGLGF TGTGCCAGCAGCTCCAGCGACGGGGTAGGGGGGTTAGGCTTC
TRBJ2-1 TRBV7-2 . . CASSLDRDWEQFF TGTGCCAGCAGCTTAGACCGGGACTGGGAGCAGTTCTTC
TRBJ1-1 TRBV21-1 . . CASSSPDTEAFF TGTGCCAGCAGCTCCCCAGACACTGAAGCTTTCTTT
TRBJ1-5 TRBV25-1 . . CASRQGSCQPQHF TGTGCCAGCAGACAGGGAAGTTGTCAGCCCCAGCATTTT
TRBJ2-7 TRBV5-1 . . CASSLEALGEQYF TGCGCCAGCAGCTTGGAGGCATTAGGCGAGCAGTACTTC
TRBJ2-7 TRBV6-1 . . CASSYEREQYF TGTGCCAGCAGTTACGAGCGCGAGCAGTACTTC
TRBJ2-7 TRBV5-1 once TRBD2 CASSWGLANYEQYF TGCGCCAGCAGCTGGGGACTAGCGAACTACGAGCAGTACTTC
TRBJ1-1 TRBV7-3 once . CASSLFPANMNTEAFF TGTGCCAGCAGCTTATTCCCCGCGAACATGAACACTGAAGCTTTCTTT
TRBJ2-1 TRBV7-3 . TRBD1 CASSVRGGRYNEQFF TGTGCCAGCAGCGTCCGAGGGGGCCGGTACAATGAGCAGTTCTTC
TRBJ2-5 TRBV29-1 . TRBD2 CSVEPGGETQYF TGCAGCGTTGAACCGGGGGGAGAGACCCAGTACTTC
TRBJ2-6 TRBV14 . . CASSQVGRTGSGANVLTF TGTGCCAGCAGCCAAGTTGGCAGGACTGGCTCTGGGGCCAACGTCCTGACTTTC
TRBJ1-2 TRBV30 . TRBD1 CASYGTDYGYTF TGTGCCTCATACGGGACAGACTATGGCTACACCTTC
TRBJ2-5 TRBV7-9 few . CASSPPHGGETQYF TGTGCCAGCAGCCCCCCCCACGGCGGGGAGACCCAGTACTTC
TRBJ1-2 TRBV30 . . CAWAAFPGDVGYTF TGTGCCTGGGCCGCCTTTCCAGGGGATGTGGGCTACACCTTC
TRBJ1-1 TRBV5-5 . TRBD1 CASSLAEQGAGTEAFF TGTGCCAGCAGCTTGGCCGAACAGGGGGCAGGGACTGAAGCTTTCTTT
TRBJ2-7 TRBV2 . TRBD1 CASRRQGGPYEQYF TGTGCCAGCAGACGACAGGGGGGTCCCTACGAGCAGTACTTC
TRBJ2-4 TRBV7-9 . TRBD1 CASSFYRDRLNIQYF TGTGCCAGCAGCTTCTATCGGGACAGGCTAAACATTCAGTACTTC
TRBJ2-1 TRBV19 . TRBD1 CASSMGQLSHEQFF TGTGCCAGTAGCATGGGACAGTTATCCCATGAGCAGTTCTTC
TRBJ1-5 TRBV28 . . CASTQRVQPQHF TGTGCCAGCACCCAGAGGGTTCAGCCCCAGCATTTT
TRBJ2-7 TRBV15 . . CATSRDGRAYEQYF TGTGCCACCAGCAGAGATGGCAGAGCCTACGAGCAGTACTTC
TRBJ2-7 TRBV7-2 . . CASSSGGPYEQYF TGTGCCAGCAGCTCCGGGGGACCCTACGAGCAGTACTTC
TRBJ2-5 TRBV5-4 . . CASSPRIQETQYF TGTGCCAGCAGCCCAAGGATCCAAGAGACCCAGTACTTC
TRBJ2-4 TRBV30 . TRBD1 CAWSALTGTDIQYF TGTGCCTGGAGTGCATTGACAGGGACGGACATTCAGTACTTC
TRBJ2-1 TRBV19 few TRBD1 CASKPRDRVYNEQFF TGTGCCAGTAAACCCCGGGACAGGGTCTACAATGAGCAGTTCTTC
TRBJ2-7 TRBV29-1 . . CSVGTGYEQYF TGCAGCGTAGGGACTGGCTACGAGCAGTACTTC
TRBJ2-3 TRBV7-3 . TRBD2 CASSLAGGPGDTQYF TGTGCCAGCAGCTTAGCGGGAGGGCCGGGAGATACGCAGTATTTT
TRBJ2-3 TRBV7-3 . . CASSFLGTDTQYF TGTGCCAGCAGCTTCTTAGGCACAGATACGCAGTATTTT
TRBJ2-7 TRBV7-2 . . CASSLDGRVYEQYF TGTGCCAGCAGCTTAGACGGGAGAGTCTACGAGCAGTACTTC
TRBJ1-1 TRBV10-3 . . CAIRDGRMETEAFF TGTGCCATCAGGGACGGACGGATGGAGACTGAAGCTTTCTTT
TRBJ1-5 TRBV28 . . CATSRQPNQPQHF TGTGCCACCTCCCGACAACCGAATCAGCCCCAGCATTTT
TRBJ2-2 TRBV5-8 . . CASSPWRRTNTGELFF TGTGCCAGCAGCCCCTGGCGCCGCACGAACACCGGGGAGCTGTTTTTT
TRBJ1-1 TRBV9 . . CASSKTAGSTEAFF TGTGCCAGCAGCAAGACAGCTGGGAGCACTGAAGCTTTCTTT
TRBJ2-7 TRBV4-3 . . CASSQALAGEQYF TGCGCCAGCAGCCAAGCCCTCGCGGGGGAGCAGTACTTC
TRBJ1-2 TRBV5-1 . . CASSLAQSQYYGYTF TGCGCCAGCAGCTTGGCGCAGTCCCAATACTATGGCTACACCTTC
TRBJ2-3 TRBV5-1 . . CASSLGQITDTQYF TGCGCCAGCAGCCTCGGACAGATAACAGATACGCAGTATTTT
TRBJ2-7 TRBV27 . TRBD1 CASSLYGGRTGEEYEQYF TGTGCCAGCAGCTTATACGGAGGCCGGACAGGGGAAGAGTACGAGCAGTACTTC
TRBJ2-1 TRBV15 . TRBD2 CATSKTSGRWNEQFF TGTGCCACCAGCAAGACTAGCGGGAGGTGGAATGAGCAGTTCTTC
TRBJ2-4 TRBV4-1 . TRBD2 CASSQDQLKRENRNIQYF TGCGCCAGCAGCCAAGATCAGTTAAAGCGGGAGAATAGAAACATTCAGTACTTC
TRBJ2-7 TRBV18 . TRBD2 CASSPGTSGRYEQYF TGTGCCAGCTCACCCGGGACTAGCGGGAGGTACGAGCAGTACTTC
TRBJ2-7 TRBV11-2 . TRBD1 CASSSNRGNYEQYF TGTGCCAGCAGCTCCAACAGGGGGAACTACGAGCAGTACTTC
TRBJ1-2 TRBV19 . . CASSIFQAQTYGYTF TGTGCCAGTAGTATCTTTCAAGCTCAGACTTATGGCTACACCTTC
TRBJ2-5 TRBV5-1 once . CASSFWGETQYF TGCGCCAGCAGCTTTTGGGGGGAGACCCAGTACTTC
TRBJ2-7 TRBV7-3 . . CASSFVAASYEQYF TGTGCCAGCAGCTTCGTAGCGGCATCCTACGAGCAGTACTTC
TRBJ2-7 TRBV6-5 . . CASSYSNRGSYEQYF TGTGCCAGCAGTTACTCGAATCGGGGATCCTACGAGCAGTACTTC
TRBJ2-5 TRBV9 . TRBD1 CASSATGGLETQYF TGTGCCAGCAGCGCCACAGGGGGGCTAGAGACCCAGTACTTC
TRBJ2-7 TRBV2 . . CASRPPAWEQYF TGTGCCAGCCGGCCGCCCGCCTGGGAGCAGTACTTC
TRBJ2-7 TRBV18 . TRBD1 CASSPTGTGIYEQYF TGTGCCAGCTCACCAACCGGGACAGGGATCTACGAGCAGTACTTC
TRBJ1-1 TRBV19 . TRBD1 CASRWDSNTEAFF TGTGCCAGTAGATGGGACAGTAACACTGAAGCTTTCTTT
TRBJ1-2 TRBV6-5 . TRBD1 CASSSAGGYYGYTF TGTGCCAGCAGTTCAGCAGGGGGCTACTATGGCTACACCTTC
TRBJ2-1 TRBV30 . TRBD2 CAWSVRLAGNEQFF TGTGCCTGGAGTGTAAGGTTAGCGGGCAATGAGCAGTTCTTC
TRBJ2-7 TRBV19 . TRBD2 CASRRLAGAYEQYF TGTGCCAGTAGGAGACTAGCGGGGGCCTACGAGCAGTACTTC
TRBJ2-1 TRBV18 . TRBD2 CASSPRAGGYYNEQFF TGTGCCAGCTCACCACGCGCGGGGGGCTATTACAATGAGCAGTTCTTC